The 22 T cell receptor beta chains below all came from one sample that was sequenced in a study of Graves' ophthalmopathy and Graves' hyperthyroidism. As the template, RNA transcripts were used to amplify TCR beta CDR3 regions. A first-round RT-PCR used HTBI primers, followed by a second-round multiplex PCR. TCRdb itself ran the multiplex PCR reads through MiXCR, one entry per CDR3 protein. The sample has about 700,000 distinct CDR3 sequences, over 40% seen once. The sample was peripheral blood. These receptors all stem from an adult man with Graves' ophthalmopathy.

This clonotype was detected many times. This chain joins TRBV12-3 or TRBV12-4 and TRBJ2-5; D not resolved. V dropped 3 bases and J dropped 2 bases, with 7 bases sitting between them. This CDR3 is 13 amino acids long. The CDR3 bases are TGTGCCAGCAGTTTTAGGGCTCAAGAGACCCAGTACTTC. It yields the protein CASSFRAQETQYF.

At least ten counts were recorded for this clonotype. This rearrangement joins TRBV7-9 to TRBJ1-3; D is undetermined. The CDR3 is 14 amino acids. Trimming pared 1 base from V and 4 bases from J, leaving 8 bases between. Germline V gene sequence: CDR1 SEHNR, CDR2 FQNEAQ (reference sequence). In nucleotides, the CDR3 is TGTGCCAGCAGCTTAGTGGCAGGAGGAAACACCATATATTTT. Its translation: CASSLVAGGNTIYF.

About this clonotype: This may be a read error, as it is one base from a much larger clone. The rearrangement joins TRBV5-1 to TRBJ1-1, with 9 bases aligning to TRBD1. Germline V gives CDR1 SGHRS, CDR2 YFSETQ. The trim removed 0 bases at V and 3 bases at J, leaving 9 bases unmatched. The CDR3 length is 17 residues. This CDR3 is CASSLAGQGLMDTEAFF. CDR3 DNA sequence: TGCGCCAGCAGCTTGGCGGGACAGGGTTTGATGGACACTGAAGCTTTCTTT.

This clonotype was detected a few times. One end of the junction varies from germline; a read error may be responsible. The CDR3 DNA reads TGCGCCAGCAGCAAAGACGGGCAGGGGGCCATAGAGACCCAGTACTTC. Translating it yields CASSKDGQGAIETQYF. The chain joins TRBV4-1 to TRBJ2-5, with 8 bases identical to TRBD1. CDR3 length: 16 residues. The germline V gene has CDR1 MGHRA and CDR2 YSYEKL.

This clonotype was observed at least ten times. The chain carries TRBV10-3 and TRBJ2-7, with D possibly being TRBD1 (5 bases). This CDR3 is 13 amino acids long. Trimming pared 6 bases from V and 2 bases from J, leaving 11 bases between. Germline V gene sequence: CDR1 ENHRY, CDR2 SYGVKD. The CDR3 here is CAIRSTATYEQYF. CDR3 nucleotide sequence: TGTGCCATCAGGTCGACAGCTACCTACGAGCAGTACTTC.

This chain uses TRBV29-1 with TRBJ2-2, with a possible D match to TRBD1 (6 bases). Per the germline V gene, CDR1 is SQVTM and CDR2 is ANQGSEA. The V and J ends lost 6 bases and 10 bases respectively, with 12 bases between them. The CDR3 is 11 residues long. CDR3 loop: CSVARGEELFF. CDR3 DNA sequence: TGCAGCGTAGCCAGGGGTGAGGAGCTGTTTTTT.

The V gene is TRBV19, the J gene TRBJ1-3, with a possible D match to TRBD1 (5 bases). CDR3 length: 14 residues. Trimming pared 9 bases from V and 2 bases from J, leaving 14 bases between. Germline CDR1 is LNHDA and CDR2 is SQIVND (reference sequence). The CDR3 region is CASGRGAAGNTIYF. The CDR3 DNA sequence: TGTGCCAGCGGGAGGGGAGCGGCTGGAAACACCATATATTTT.

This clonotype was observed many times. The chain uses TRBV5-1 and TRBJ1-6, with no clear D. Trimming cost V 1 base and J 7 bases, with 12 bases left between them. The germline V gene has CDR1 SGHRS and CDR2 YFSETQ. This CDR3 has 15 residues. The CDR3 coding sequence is TGCGCCAGCAGCTTGTCACGGTCGCAGAATTCACCCCTCCACTTT. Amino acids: CASSLSRSQNSPLHF. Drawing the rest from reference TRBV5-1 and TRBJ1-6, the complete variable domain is KAGVTQTPRYLIKTRGQQVTLSCSPISGHRSVSWYQQTPGQGLQFLFEYFSETQRNKGNFPGRFSGRQFSNSRSEMNVSTLELGDSALYLCASSLSRSQNSPLHFGNGTRLTVT.

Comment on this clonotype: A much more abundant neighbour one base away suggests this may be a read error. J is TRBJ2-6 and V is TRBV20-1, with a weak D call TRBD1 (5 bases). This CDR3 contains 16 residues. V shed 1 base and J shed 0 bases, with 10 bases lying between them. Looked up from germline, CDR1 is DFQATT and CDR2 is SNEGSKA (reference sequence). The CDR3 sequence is CSARVGDSSGANVLTF. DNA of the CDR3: TGCAGTGCTAGAGTAGGGGATAGCTCTGGGGCCAACGTCCTGACTTTC.

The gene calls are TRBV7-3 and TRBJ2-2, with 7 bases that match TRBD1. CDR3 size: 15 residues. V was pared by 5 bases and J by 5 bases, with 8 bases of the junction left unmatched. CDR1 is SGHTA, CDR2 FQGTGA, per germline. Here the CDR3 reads CASSERDRPTGELFF. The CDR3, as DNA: TGTGCCAGCAGCGAAAGGGACAGACCTACCGGGGAGCTGTTTTTT.

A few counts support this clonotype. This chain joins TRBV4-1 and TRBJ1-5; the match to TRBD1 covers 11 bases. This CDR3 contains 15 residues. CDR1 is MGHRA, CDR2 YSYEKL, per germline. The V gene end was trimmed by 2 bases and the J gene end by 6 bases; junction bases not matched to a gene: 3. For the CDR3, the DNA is TGCGCCAGCAGCCAACCCGGACAGGGGGCTCAGCCCCAGCATTTT. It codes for CASSQPGQGAQPQHF.

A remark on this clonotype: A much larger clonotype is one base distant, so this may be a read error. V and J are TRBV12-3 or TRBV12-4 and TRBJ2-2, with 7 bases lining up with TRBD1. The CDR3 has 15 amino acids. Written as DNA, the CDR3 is TGTGCCGGCAGTTTCCGGGACAGTCGCTCCGGGGAGCTGTTTTTT. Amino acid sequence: CAGSFRDSRSGELFF.

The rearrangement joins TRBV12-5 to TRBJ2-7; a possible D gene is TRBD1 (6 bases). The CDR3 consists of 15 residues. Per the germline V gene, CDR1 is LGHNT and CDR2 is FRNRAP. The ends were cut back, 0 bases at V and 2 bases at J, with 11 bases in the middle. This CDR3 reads CASGLVIGGPYEQYF. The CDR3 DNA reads TGTGCTAGTGGTTTGGTAATAGGGGGTCCCTACGAGCAGTACTTC.

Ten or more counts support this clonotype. The CDR3 DNA reads TGTGCCAGCAGAGGAATCGCAGGTGATATGGGAAACACCATATATTTT. This sequence encodes CASRGIAGDMGNTIYF. The V gene is TRBV7-9, the J gene TRBJ1-3, with D uncertain. V lost 6 bases and J 4 bases, leaving 19 bases between the germline ends. Germline-derived CDR1 and CDR2 are SEHNR and FQNEAQ (reference sequence). CDR3 size: 16 residues.

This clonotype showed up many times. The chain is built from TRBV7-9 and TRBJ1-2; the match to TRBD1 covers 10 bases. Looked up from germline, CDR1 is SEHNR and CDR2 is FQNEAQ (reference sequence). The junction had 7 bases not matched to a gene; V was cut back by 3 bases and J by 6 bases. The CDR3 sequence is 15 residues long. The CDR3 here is CASSLPQTGGDGYTF. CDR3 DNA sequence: TGTGCCAGCAGCTTGCCCCAGACAGGGGGCGATGGCTACACCTTC.

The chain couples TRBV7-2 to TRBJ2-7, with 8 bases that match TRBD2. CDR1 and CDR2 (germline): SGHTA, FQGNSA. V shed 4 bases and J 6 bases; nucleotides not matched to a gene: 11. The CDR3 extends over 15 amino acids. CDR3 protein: CASSSTSGTSREQYF. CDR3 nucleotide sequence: TGTGCCAGCAGCTCTACTAGCGGTACCTCCCGCGAGCAGTACTTC.

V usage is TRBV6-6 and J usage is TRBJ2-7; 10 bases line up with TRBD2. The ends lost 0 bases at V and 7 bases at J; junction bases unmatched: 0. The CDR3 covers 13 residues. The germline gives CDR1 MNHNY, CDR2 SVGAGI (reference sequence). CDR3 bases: TGTGCCAGCAGTTACTCGGGACTAGCGGAGCAGTACTTC. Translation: CASSYSGLAEQYF.

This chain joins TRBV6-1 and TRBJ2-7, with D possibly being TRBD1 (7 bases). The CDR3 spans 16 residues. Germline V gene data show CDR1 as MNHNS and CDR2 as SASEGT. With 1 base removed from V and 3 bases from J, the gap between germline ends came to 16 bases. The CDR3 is CASSEVIGGTDYEQYF. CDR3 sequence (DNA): TGTGCCAGCAGTGAAGTAATTGGCGGGACAGACTACGAGCAGTACTTC.

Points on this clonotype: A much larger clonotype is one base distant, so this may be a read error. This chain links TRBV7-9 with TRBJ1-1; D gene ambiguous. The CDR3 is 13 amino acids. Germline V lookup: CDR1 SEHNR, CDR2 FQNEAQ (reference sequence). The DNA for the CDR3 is TGTGCCAACAGCTTGGGGAATGTGGATGAAGCTTTCTTT. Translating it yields CANSLGNVDEAFF. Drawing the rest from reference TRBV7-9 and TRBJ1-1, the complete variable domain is DTGVSQNPRHKITKRGQNVTFRCDPISEHNRLYWYRQTLGQGPEFLTYFQNEAQLEKSRLLSDRFSAERPKGSFSTLEIQRTEQGDSAMYLCANSLGNVDEAFFGQGTRLTVV.

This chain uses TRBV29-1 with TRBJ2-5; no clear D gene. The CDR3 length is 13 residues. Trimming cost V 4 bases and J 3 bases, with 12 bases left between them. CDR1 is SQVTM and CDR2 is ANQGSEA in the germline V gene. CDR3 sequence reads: CSVVTPQKETQYF. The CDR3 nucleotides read TGCAGCGTTGTGACACCTCAGAAAGAGACCCAGTACTTC.

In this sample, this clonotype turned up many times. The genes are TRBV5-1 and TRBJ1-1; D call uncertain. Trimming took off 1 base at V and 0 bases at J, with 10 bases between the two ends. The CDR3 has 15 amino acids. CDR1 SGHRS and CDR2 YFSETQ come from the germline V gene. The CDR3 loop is CASSLTASMNTEAFF. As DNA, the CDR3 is TGCGCCAGCAGCTTGACGGCCAGTATGAACACTGAAGCTTTCTTT.

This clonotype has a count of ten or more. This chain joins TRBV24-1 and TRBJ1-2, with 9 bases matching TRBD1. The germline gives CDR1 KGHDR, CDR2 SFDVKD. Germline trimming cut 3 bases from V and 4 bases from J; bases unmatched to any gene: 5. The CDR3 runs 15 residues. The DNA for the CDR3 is TGTGCCACCAGTGATGCCGGGACAGGGATCTATGGCTACACCTTC. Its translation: CATSDAGTGIYGYTF.